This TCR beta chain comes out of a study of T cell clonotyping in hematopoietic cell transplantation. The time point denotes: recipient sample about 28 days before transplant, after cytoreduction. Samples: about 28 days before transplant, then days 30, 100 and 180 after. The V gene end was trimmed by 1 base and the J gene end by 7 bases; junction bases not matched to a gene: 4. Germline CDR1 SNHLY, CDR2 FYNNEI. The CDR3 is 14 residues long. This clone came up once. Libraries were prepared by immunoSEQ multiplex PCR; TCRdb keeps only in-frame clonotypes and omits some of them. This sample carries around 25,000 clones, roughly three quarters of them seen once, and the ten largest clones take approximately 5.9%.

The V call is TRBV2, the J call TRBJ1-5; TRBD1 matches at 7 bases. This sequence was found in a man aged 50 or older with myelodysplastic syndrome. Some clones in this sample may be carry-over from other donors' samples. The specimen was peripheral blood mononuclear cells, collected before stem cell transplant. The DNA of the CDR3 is TGTGCCAGCAGTGAAGGGACAGGACGACAGCCCCAGCATTTT. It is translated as CASSEGTGRQPQHF.